This T cell receptor beta chain was identified in a study of blood T cells in healthy people across ages (dated by TCRdb to the mid-2010s). Regarding the research as a whole: Template switching captured roughly one uniquely barcoded TCR beta cDNA molecule per two T cells in model experiments. The donors were split into four age groups: young (average around 15 years), middle-aged (nearly 40), aged (more than 60) and long-lived (approximately 80). For two donors (one aged 18 to 29 and one aged 80 or older), the study analyzed two additional independent replicas of 1 million unique cDNA reads from the same blood draw. Age-related changes in TCR beta repertoire diversity were measured in the study by deep sequencing normalized with unique cDNA molecular identifiers.

Here is what the overall study found, with its caveats: Because the CMV infection status of the donors was unknown, age-related changes in expanded clonotypes may potentially have been confounded. Because profiling used bulk unsorted PBMCs, naive and antigen-experienced compartments could not be compared conclusively. Estimates of total diversity based on one million sequenced T cells were considered lower bounds and underestimates. A strong correlation was found between observed TCR beta diversity and the percentage of naive T cells measured by flow cytometry. The long-lived group showed more naive CD4+ T cells, fewer expanded clones and increased TCR diversity than the aged group, suggesting age selection. Observed TCR beta diversity per million T cells fell roughly linearly with age, and a significant reduction was already apparent by age around 40.

The approximately 40 donors, aged roughly 6 to 90 years, were systemically healthy Caucasian individuals from Russia. Around 10 milliliters of peripheral blood were collected from each donor into EDTA-treated Vacutainer tubes. Ficoll-Paque density-gradient centrifugation was used to isolate PBMCs, with at least 7 million per sample. Total RNA was extracted from PBMCs with Trizol reagent, with at least 5 micrograms obtained per sample. For every donor, flow cytometry on a PBMC aliquot measured the percentage of naive CD45RAhigh/CD27high T cells. This clonotype was seen a few times. No cognate antigen has been identified for it. Per-base qualities were not stored, and no clone one base away is much larger. Receptor libraries were prepared by 5' RACE. Reads for this sample came from an Illumina HiSeq 2500. A second PCR of roughly 6 to 11 cycles was performed with a sample-barcoded 5' primer and a J-beta primer mix. A unique molecular identifier was introduced onto each TCR beta cDNA molecule by a template-switch 5' adaptor carrying 12 random nucleotides. Each sample yielded at least 2.5 million CDR3-containing paired-end reads. The Mint cDNA synthesis kit, primed by a TRBC-specific oligonucleotide, was used to synthesize first-strand cDNA from all RNA. All cDNA was treated with uracil-DNA glycosylase and then went through a first 18-cycle PCR with the universal primers M1SS and BC2_uni_R. Per the source publication's procedure: Normalization of each sample was performed by random selection of 1 million high-quality reads, each carrying a distinct molecular identifier. Instead of being binned into consensus sequences, reads that shared molecular identifiers were thrown out. CDR3 identification, clonotype clustering and error correction used MiTCR with a Q25 quality threshold and the strictest error-elimination algorithm. A nonparametric unseen species model using Euler transformation provided a lower-bound estimate of total TCR beta diversity. In TCRdb, the public reads were trimmed at Q25 with fastp and aligned with MiXCR, with productive beta chains retained. CDR3 protein sequences are deduplicated, and each keeps its most common genes and DNA. TCRdb, not the authors, supplied the V and J calls. Across this sample there are approximately 960,000 distinct CDR3 sequences, with 29% seen only once. 10% to 13% of the sample goes to the ten largest clones.

The CDR3 holds 15 amino acids from the cysteine to the phenylalanine. Only CDR3 DNA remains: 45 bases, in frame from the first base. V is shortened by 0 bases, J by 4 bases, and the region joining them spans 12 bases. CDR1 and CDR2 (MGHRA, YSYEKL) derive from the germline V gene. These data also formed part of another study, on T cells of mothers and their children. As the second study states: Nine systemically healthy Caucasian individuals, comprising three mothers and their six children, were included as donors. cDNA synthesis used all of the extracted RNA, with 1.5 ug of RNA in each 15 ul reaction. Sample barcodes and 2-4 random nucleotides were added via the M1S primer in the second PCR. Each mother yielded over 9.5 million TCR beta CDR3 reads and each child 2.5 million to 3 million reads. In both related and unrelated pairs, thymic selection shapes the output of TCR recombination in a similar way, with inherited differences having only a minor effect. Related mother-child pairs always showed normalized repertoire overlap that was slightly higher than in unrelated mother-child pairs, though the difference was never significant. No persistent microchimeric T cell clones were detected, at a sensitivity of roughly 99 clones per million clonotypes. The study used deep NGS to compare TCR beta repertoires of mothers and children, seeking features distinguishing related mother-child pairs from unrelated individuals. On average, the children were 11 +/- 4 years old, while the mothers were about 40 +/- 4 years old. Libraries were sequenced on Illumina HiSeq 2000 with 100+100 nt paired-end reads after adapter ligation with NEBNext reagents. Mother and child libraries were prepared a month apart and sequenced in separate runs to prevent cross-contamination. For each donor, somewhere between roughly 450,000 and 2,100,000 distinct TCR beta clonotypes were identified. Naive TCR beta clonotypes were estimated from low-frequency clonotypes matched to each donor's FACS-determined naive share, without sorting.

The TCR was taken from a woman aged 40 to 50 in good health. Sequenced: blood. This chain is built from TRBV4-1 and TRBJ1-2; the D gene is not confidently resolved. Read as DNA, the sequence is TGCGCCAGCAGCCAAGATGGGGAGGGTGTCTATGGCTACACCTTC. The translation is CASSQDGEGVYGYTF.